The subject of this entry is one T cell receptor beta chain. This specimen comes from a study of shared clonotypes between healthy human individuals. The table came from immunoSEQ multiplex PCR; TCRdb's copy has only in-frame clones and leaves some out. This repertoire shows 1.6 million or so clones, roughly 96% found once; its top ten account for approximately 1%. The CDR3 has 13 residues. The sequenced sample was naive CD4+ T cells sorted from blood. Subset given: CD45RA+ positively selected. This TCR was sampled from a man between 25 and 39 years old in good health. The J gene is TRBJ2-7, the V gene TRBV21-1; TRBD1 is taken as the D call from the table, unchecked against the DNA. TRBV21-1 is a listed pseudogene. The CDR3 DNA follows: TGTGCCAGCAGCAAGACAGGGGCCTACGAGCAGTACTTC. It specifies CASSKTGAYEQYF.